This T cell receptor (beta chain) was observed in a study of cytomegalovirus exposure and HLA in healthy donors. This clone was picked up a small number of times. The antigen is not known. The PCR used 60 Vbeta and 13 Jbeta primers. The repertoire was sequenced with immunoSEQ multiplex PCR; TCRdb's copy has only in-frame clones and lacks some. The sample yields over 150,000 clones, 80% seen once. Study-wide results and caveats: Most subjects had HLA-A and HLA-B alleles reportedly predicted accurately by TCR beta sequences.

The CDR3 is made up of 14 amino acids. In germline, CDR1 is LNHDA, CDR2 SQIVND (reference sequence). Trimming removed 3 bases from V and 2 bases from J, with 8 bases in between. This receptor was obtained from a man aged 25 to 45 in good health and CMV-seropositive. The rearrangement joins TRBV19 to TRBJ1-3, with unresolved D. The specimen was PBMCs. The CDR3 protein is CASSIGGTGNTIYF. As DNA, the CDR3 is TGTGCCAGTAGTATTGGAGGGACTGGAAACACCATATATTTT.